Each of the 16 T cell receptor beta chains below was sequenced from the same sample in a study of shared clonotypes between healthy human individuals. TCRdb's copy holds only in-frame clones and misses some; the assay was immunoSEQ multiplex PCR. The profile covers some 2,500,000 clones, with approximately 94% appearing a single time and more than 0.35% taken by the ten largest. The sample was naive CD4+ T cells from PBMCs. Stated subset: CD45RA+ positively selected. Receptors originate from a man aged 18 to 30 in good health. Some clones in this sample may be carry-over from other donors' samples.

This chain uses TRBV19 with TRBJ2-1; D is unclear. Germline lookup yields CDR1 LNHDA and CDR2 SQIVND (reference sequence). The V and J ends lost 6 bases and 5 bases respectively, with 8 bases between them. The CDR3 is 12 amino acids. CDR3 bases: TGTGCCAGTAGACGGGTAGACAATGAGCAGTTCTTC. Residues: CASRRVDNEQFF. The full variable domain, rest sourced from reference TRBV19 and TRBJ2-1, is DGGITQSPKYLFRKEGQNVTLSCEQNLNHDAMYWYRQDPGQGLRLIYYSQIVNDFQKGDIAEGYSVSREKKESFPLTVTSAQKNPTAFYLCASRRVDNEQFFGPGTRLTVL.

The chain is built from TRBV28 and TRBJ2-4; D call uncertain. Germline V gene lookup returns CDR1 MDHEN and CDR2 SYDVKM. The CDR3 length is 13 residues. The V and J ends lost 8 bases and 2 bases respectively, with 10 bases between them. The CDR3 region has the DNA TGTGCCAGCCTCGAGGTGACCAAAAACATTCAGTACTTC. This encodes CASLEVTKNIQYF.

The chain recombines TRBV5-1 with TRBJ1-2; 7 bases are shared with TRBD1. Germline V lookup: CDR1 SGHRS, CDR2 YFSETQ. V lost 4 bases and J lost 5; bases outside the gene matches: 8. The CDR3 consists of 14 residues. The CDR3: CASSMGQRPYGYTF. CDR3 in DNA: TGCGCCAGCAGCATGGGACAGCGGCCTTATGGCTACACCTTC.

V and J are TRBV6-5 and TRBJ2-7, with TRBD2 matching 10 bases. The CDR3 length is 15 residues. The trim removed 6 bases at V and 2 bases at J, leaving 7 bases unmatched. CDR1 is MNHEY and CDR2 is SVGAGI in the germline V gene. The CDR3 DNA follows: TGTGCCAGCAGGCCCGGACTAGCGGAGACCTACGAGCAGTACTTC. Encoded protein: CASRPGLAETYEQYF.

The chain links TRBV2 to TRBJ2-5; TRBD1 might be the D (5 bases). Germline V CDR1 and CDR2: SNHLY, FYNNEI. V was cut by 4 bases and J by 4 bases, with 10 bases left in between. The CDR3 is 13 residues long. The CDR3 here is CASSAGSVETQYF. The CDR3 DNA reads TGTGCCAGCAGTGCAGGGTCCGTAGAGACCCAGTACTTC. The full variable domain, rest sourced from reference TRBV2 and TRBJ2-5, is EPEVTQTPSHQVTQMGQEVILRCVPISNHLYFYWYRQILGQKVEFLVSFYNNEISEKSEIFDDQFSVERPDGSNFTLKIRSTKLEDSAMYFCASSAGSVETQYFGPGTRLLVL.

This chain links TRBV5-1 with TRBJ2-3, with 8 bases that match TRBD1. V shed 0 bases and J 3 bases; nucleotides not matched to a gene: 6. Germline V lookup: CDR1 SGHRS, CDR2 YFSETQ. There are 16 residues in the CDR3. CDR3 residues: CASSLGPGGNTDTQYF. CDR3 bases: TGCGCCAGCAGCTTGGGTCCAGGGGGCAATACAGATACGCAGTATTTT.

This clone was counted once. The chain recombines TRBV7-9 with TRBJ2-1; D not resolved. Per the germline V gene, CDR1 is SEHNR and CDR2 is FQNEAQ (reference sequence). Trimming cost V 6 bases and J 3 bases, with 27 bases left between them. The CDR3 runs to 19 residues. This CDR3 is CASRYFPRADKEFYNEQFF. The CDR3 coding sequence is TGTGCCAGCAGATATTTTCCCCGGGCGGATAAAGAGTTCTACAATGAGCAGTTCTTC.

The chain links TRBV5-4 to TRBJ1-2; weak D call: TRBD1 (5 bases). Germline loops: CDR1 SGHNT, CDR2 YYREEE (reference sequence). CDR3 size: 15 residues. Trimming took 4 bases from V and 0 from J, leaving 13 bases between them. DNA for the CDR3: TGTGCCAGCAGCCTAGGGGTCTTTACTAACTATGGCTACACCTTC. As protein: CASSLGVFTNYGYTF.

The V call is TRBV10-1, the J call TRBJ2-3; perhaps TRBD2 as D (5 bases). The germline V gene has CDR1 WNHNN and CDR2 SYGVQD (reference sequence). CDR3 length: 16 amino acids. V gave up 3 bases and J gave up 1 base, with 14 bases separating them. CDR3 sequence reads: CASSDRTGTGTDTQYF. Here the CDR3 DNA reads TGCGCCAGCAGTGATAGGACGGGAACTGGCACAGATACGCAGTATTTT.

The chain joins TRBV7-2 to TRBJ2-5; 11 bases align to TRBD2. Per the germline V gene, CDR1 is SGHTA and CDR2 is FQGNSA. The V and J ends lost 1 base and 7 bases, in that order; junction bases with no gene match: 5. This CDR3 is built from 15 residues. The CDR3 here is CASSLGGLAGGTQYF. CDR3 nucleotides: TGTGCCAGCAGCTTAGGGGGTCTAGCGGGAGGGACCCAGTACTTC.

The CDR3 DNA reads as TGTGCCAGCAGCTTAGCGGGGTGGCTAGCGGGTTCCGAGCAGTACTTC. This encodes CASSLAGWLAGSEQYF. J is TRBJ2-7 and V is TRBV7-2; 8 nucleotides agree with TRBD2. Trimming removed 0 bases from V and 6 bases from J; junction bases left unmatched: 10. The CDR3 extends over 16 amino acids. CDR1 is SGHTA and CDR2 is FQGNSA in the germline V gene.

The CDR3 loop is CASRTSGSNEQFF. In DNA form, the CDR3 reads TGTGCCAGTAGGACTAGCGGGAGCAATGAGCAGTTCTTC. The rearrangement uses TRBV19 and TRBJ2-1; 12 nucleotides line up with TRBD2. Germline lookup yields CDR1 LNHDA and CDR2 SQIVND (reference sequence). V shed 6 bases and J 6 bases; nucleotides not matched to a gene: 0. The CDR3 totals 13 residues.

The chain links TRBV28 to TRBJ2-3, with 11 bases that match TRBD1. The CDR3 covers 17 residues. CDR1 and CDR2 (germline): MDHEN, SYDVKM. Losses at the gene ends were 4 bases for V and 3 bases for J; bases not matched to a gene: 9. The CDR3: CASSSPADRGLTDTQYF. Written as DNA, the CDR3 is TGTGCCAGCAGTTCTCCCGCGGACAGGGGGCTGACAGATACGCAGTATTTT.

This chain joins TRBV5-1 and TRBJ1-5; D gene ambiguous. Trimming removed 4 bases from V and 0 bases from J, with 11 bases in between. Germline V gives CDR1 SGHRS, CDR2 YFSETQ. The length of the CDR3 is 15 residues. CDR3 residues: CASSENGNSNQPQHF. CDR3 DNA sequence: TGCGCCAGCAGCGAAAACGGGAATAGCAATCAGCCCCAGCATTTT.

On this clone itself: The same CDR3 can be traced to other DNA sequences in this sample. CDR3 in amino acids: CASSVLNTIYF. Here the CDR3 DNA reads TGTGCCAGCAGTGTGCTCAACACCATATATTTT. The chain couples TRBV2 to TRBJ1-3; D gene ambiguous. The CDR3 contains 11 residues. Looked up from germline, CDR1 is SNHLY and CDR2 is FYNNEI. Trimming removed 4 bases from V and 7 bases from J, with 5 bases in between.

The rearrangement links TRBV7-8 to TRBJ1-1; a weak D match, TRBD1 (5 bases). The V end was cut by 1 base, the J end by 6 bases, with 9 bases between. The CDR3 is 13 residues long. The V gene's germline CDR1 is SGHVS and CDR2 FQNEAQ. CDR3 bases: TGTGCCAGCAGCTTAGAGACAGAAGCTGAAGCTTTCTTT. It encodes CASSLETEAEAFF.